Listed here are 11 T cell receptor beta chains from one sample, sequenced in a study of OX40 agonist ivuxolimab in advanced cancers. The protocol was immunoSEQ multiplex PCR, while the TCRdb copy is restricted to in-frame clones and leaves out a portion. Of 130,000 or so clones in the sample, around 93% were seen once. The sample was CD4+ or CD8+ T cells sorted from blood, taken in a trial of the OX40 agonist ivuxolimab. The source is an adult with an advanced solid tumor such as melanoma, head and neck, liver or kidney cancer.

V usage is TRBV7-9 and J usage is TRBJ2-1; D is unclear. This CDR3 is built from 11 residues. The V end lost 4 bases, the J end lost 11 bases, and 9 bases lay between the germline ends. Germline CDR1 SEHNR, CDR2 FQNEAQ (reference sequence). The CDR3 here is CASSSQRQQFF. In nucleotides, the CDR3 is TGTGCCAGCAGCTCCCAACGGCAGCAGTTCTTC.

V usage is TRBV18 and J usage is TRBJ2-3, with TRBD1 matching 12 bases. Germline CDR1 and CDR2: KGHSH and LQKENI. Trimming took 6 bases from V and 4 from J; bases not matched to a gene: 8. This CDR3 spans 16 amino acids. CDR3 protein: CASSRDRGRLADTQYF. In nucleotides, the CDR3 is TGTGCCAGCTCGCGGGACAGGGGGCGATTGGCAGATACGCAGTATTTT.

The chain recombines TRBV2 with TRBJ2-7; D is perhaps TRBD1 (6 bases). This CDR3 is built from 11 residues. Germline CDR1 is SNHLY and CDR2 is FYNNEI. Trimming cost V 8 bases and J 2 bases, with 7 bases left between them. The CDR3 bases are TGTGCCAGCGGACAGCCCTACGAGCAGTACTTC. Amino acid sequence: CASGQPYEQYF.

The genes are TRBV6-1 and TRBJ2-7; a possible D gene is TRBD1 (6 bases). The CDR3 spans 14 residues. Germline loops: CDR1 MNHNS, CDR2 SASEGT. Trimming removed 7 bases at V and 2 bases at J, with 15 bases between. In DNA form, the CDR3 reads TGTGCCAGCAATTTAGACAGGCGAACCTACGAGCAGTACTTC. It yields the protein CASNLDRRTYEQYF.

Here the CDR3 DNA reads TGTGCCATCAGTGCCTCCGTACTCAACTATGGCTACACCTTC. It translates to CAISASVLNYGYTF. The gene calls are TRBV10-3 and TRBJ1-2; no clear D. The CDR3 length is 14 residues. Trimming left V 4 bases short and J 2 bases short, with 11 bases between. CDR1 and CDR2 from the germline V gene are ENHRY and SYGVKD.

V usage is TRBV14 and J usage is TRBJ2-2; TRBD2 might be the D (6 bases). The CDR3 is 13 amino acids. V lost 3 bases and J lost 6, with 8 bases in between. The germline CDR1 and CDR2 sequences are SGHDN and FVKESK. CDR3: CASSHPGAGELFF. The CDR3 nucleotides are TGTGCCAGCAGCCACCCGGGGGCCGGGGAGCTGTTTTTT.

The gene calls are TRBV27 and TRBJ1-1; D call uncertain. V dropped 0 bases and J dropped 1 base, with 9 bases sitting between them. Germline values: CDR1 MNHEY, CDR2 SMNVEV (reference sequence). This CDR3 contains 15 residues. The CDR3 loop is CASSLSSLSNTEAFF. The CDR3 nucleotides read TGTGCCAGCAGTTTATCTAGCCTTTCGAACACTGAAGCTTTCTTT.

The DNA for the CDR3 is TGTGCCAGCAGTTACTCATCAGGGGGGAGCACAGATACGCAGTATTTT. Translating gives CASSYSSGGSTDTQYF. V is TRBV6-5 and J is TRBJ2-3; possibly TRBD1 for D (7 bases). With 0 bases removed from V and 0 bases from J, the gap between germline ends came to 10 bases. This CDR3 comprises 16 residues. Germline-derived CDR1 and CDR2 are MNHEY and SVGAGI.

This chain links TRBV6-1 with TRBJ2-4; no clear D. CDR1 MNHNS and CDR2 SASEGT come from the germline V gene. This CDR3 has 12 amino acids. V was clipped by 3 bases and J by 11 bases, with 11 bases between them. CDR3 DNA: TGTGCCAGCAGTGAGAAAACAAGGGTTCAGTACTTC. The encoded protein is CASSEKTRVQYF.

The chain recombines TRBV28 with TRBJ2-1; maybe TRBD2 (6 bases). Trimming cost V 6 bases and J 6 bases, with 12 bases left between them. The CDR3 covers 13 residues. CDR1 and CDR2 (germline): MDHEN, SYDVKM. CDR3 bases: TGTGCCAGCAGGCCGCGGGACGCCAATGAGCAGTTCTTC. Its protein product is CASRPRDANEQFF.

CDR3 DNA: TGCGCCAGCAGCTTCTTAGCGGGCCTCCAAGAGACCCAGTACTTC. Translating it yields CASSFLAGLQETQYF. V and J are TRBV5-1 and TRBJ2-5; 7 nucleotides match TRBD2. J gave up 1 base and V 2 bases, and 5 bases lay outside the gene matches. Germline assignment: CDR1 SGHRS and CDR2 YFSETQ. This CDR3 comprises 15 residues.